These T cell receptor beta chains were read from a single sample in a study of blood T cell repertoires in COVID-19. Produced via immunoSEQ multiplex PCR; TCRdb's table is partial and in-frame only. The data show 120,000 to 150,000 clones, with around 86% seen just once and roughly 5% held by the top ten. The specimen sequenced was peripheral blood. The receptors derive from a human donor in a cohort sampled during active COVID-19. Both conserved end residues are part of each CDR3. The D gene is left open where the match is weak. The size field is filled for only some rows; it gives once, few, many or a size class.

V gene,J gene,D gene,clone size,CDR3 DNA,CDR3 protein
TRBV6-2/TRBV6-3,TRBJ2-3,TRBD2,.,TGTGCCAGCAGTTACTCGACTAGCGGGGAGGCATGGGATACGCAGTATTTT,CASSYSTSGEAWDTQYF
TRBV7-3,TRBJ2-1,.,.,TGTGCCAGCAGCTTAACCGAGAGCTCCTACAATGAGCAGTTCTTC,CASSLTESSYNEQFF
TRBV3-1/TRBV3-2,TRBJ2-2,TRBD2,.,TGTGCCAGCAGCCAAGGGACTAGCGGTAACACCGGGGAGCTGTTTTTT,CASSQGTSGNTGELFF
TRBV4-1,TRBJ1-5,.,.,TGCGCCAGCAGCCAGGAGGGACGGAGCAATCAGCCCCAGCATTTT,CASSQEGRSNQPQHF
TRBV5-1,TRBJ1-1,TRBD1,.,TGCGCCAGCAGCTTGGTTACAGGGGGCTTGCGGAACACTGAAGCTTTCTTT,CASSLVTGGLRNTEAFF
TRBV5-4,TRBJ2-1,.,.,TGTGCCAGCAGCTTGGGCAGGGAAAACAATGAGCAGTTCTTC,CASSLGRENNEQFF
TRBV27,TRBJ1-5,.,.,TGTGCCAGCAGCCCCCGGGGACTGGAGCCCCAGCATTTT,CASSPRGLEPQHF
TRBV28,TRBJ2-7,TRBD2,.,TGTGCCAGCAGTTCGAGACTAGCTACCTACGAGCAGTACTTC,CASSSRLATYEQYF
TRBV19,TRBJ1-1,.,.,TGTGCCAGTAGTATGGGGGGAAACACTGAAGCTTTCTTT,CASSMGGNTEAFF
TRBV28,TRBJ2-3,.,.,TGTGCCAGCAGTTTATTAAGGGGCCACACAGATACGCAGTATTTT,CASSLLRGHTDTQYF
TRBV7-7,TRBJ2-5,TRBD2,.,TGTGCCAGCAGCTTGAATAGCGGGAGGGCGGAGACCCAGTACTTC,CASSLNSGRAETQYF
TRBV4-1,TRBJ1-4,.,.,TGCGCCAGCAGCCAAGAGGGCAGGGCCTCGGAACTGTTTTTT,CASSQEGRASELFF
TRBV19,TRBJ2-7,TRBD2,.,TGTGCCAGTAACCCCGGGGGGGGCGGCTACGAGCAGTACTTC,CASNPGGGGYEQYF
TRBV4-1,TRBJ1-1,.,.,TGCGCCAGCAGCCCGGAGGGGTGGAACACTGAAGCTTTCTTT,CASSPEGWNTEAFF
TRBV5-4,TRBJ1-2,.,.,TGTGCCAGCAGCTTGCAGGGGACCTATGGCTACACCTTC,CASSLQGTYGYTF
TRBV2,TRBJ1-4,.,.,TGTGCCAGCAATATTATAGGGGCCCTCCGGGAAAAACTGTTTTTT,CASNIIGALREKLFF
TRBV9,TRBJ2-1,.,few,TGTGCCAGCAGCCCTTGGGGCGGGGGCGTCAATGAGCAGTTCTTC,CASSPWGGGVNEQFF
TRBV5-1,TRBJ2-7,TRBD2,few,TGCGCCAGCAGCTGGGGAACTAGCGGGTCCAGCTCCTACGAGCAGTACTTC,CASSWGTSGSSSYEQYF
TRBV6-2/TRBV6-3,TRBJ2-7,.,.,TGTGCCAGCAGTTACTCGAGCTACGAGCAGTACTTC,CASSYSSYEQYF
TRBV15,TRBJ1-6,TRBD1,.,TGTGCCACCAGGTCCGGGACAGGGGCCTCACCCCTCCACTTT,CATRSGTGASPLHF
TRBV4-2,TRBJ2-1,TRBD2,.,TGTGCCAGCAGCCATTTACTAGCGGGGAATTACAATGAGCAGTTCTTC,CASSHLLAGNYNEQFF
TRBV11-3,TRBJ2-7,TRBD1,.,TGTGCCAGCAGCTTAGTGAAGGGACTCCGGGACAGGGGGGCCTACGAGCAGTACTTC,CASSLVKGLRDRGAYEQYF
TRBV15,TRBJ2-1,TRBD2,.,TGTGCCATCGGGGAGGGCCGTTACAATGAGCAGTTCTTC,CAIGEGRYNEQFF
TRBV29-1,TRBJ2-1,TRBD2,once,TGCAGCGTTAAAAGCGGGAGAGGCTACAATGAGCAGTTCTTC,CSVKSGRGYNEQFF
TRBV7-2,TRBJ1-1,TRBD1,.,TGTGCCAGCAGCTCACAGGGGGCGGTGAACACTGAAGCTTTCTTT,CASSSQGAVNTEAFF
TRBV18,TRBJ2-7,TRBD1,.,TGTGCCAGCTCAGAGACAGGGTACGAGCAGTACTTC,CASSETGYEQYF
TRBV18,TRBJ2-2,TRBD2,.,TGTGCCAGCTCACCACTCGGGCTAGCGGGAAACACCGGGGAGCTGTTTTTT,CASSPLGLAGNTGELFF
TRBV28,TRBJ2-7,.,once,TGTGCCAGCAGTCTTTATGGGGGACGGGGGGCGTACGAGCAGTACTTC,CASSLYGGRGAYEQYF
TRBV2,TRBJ2-2,TRBD1,once,TGTGCCAGTAGGACAGGATCAGTTTTAGCCGGGGAGCTGTTTTTT,CASRTGSVLAGELFF
TRBV12-3/TRBV12-4,TRBJ2-7,.,.,TGTGCCAGCAGTTTACTGGCCGACGAGCAGTACTTC,CASSLLADEQYF
TRBV18,TRBJ2-3,TRBD1,.,TGTGCCAGCTCACCCGGGACAGGGGGAGATACGCAGTATTTT,CASSPGTGGDTQYF
TRBV19,TRBJ1-1,.,.,TGTGCCAGTGAAGGATGGCCTTCTAGCACTGAAGCTTTCTTT,CASEGWPSSTEAFF
TRBV9,TRBJ2-1,TRBD2,.,TGTGCCAGCAGCCCCGGACTAGCGGGGGCGAGGTCCTACAATGAGCAGTTCTTC,CASSPGLAGARSYNEQFF
TRBV18,TRBJ1-5,.,.,TGTGCCAGCTCACCGAGAGGTAATCAGCCCCAGCATTTT,CASSPRGNQPQHF
TRBV4-2,TRBJ2-3,.,.,TGTGCCAGCAGCCGGATCGAGGGTAAGACAGATACGCAGTATTTT,CASSRIEGKTDTQYF
TRBV5-1,TRBJ1-2,TRBD1,once,TGCGCCAGCAGCTTGGAACAGGGGGCTCTCGATGGCTACACCTTC,CASSLEQGALDGYTF
TRBV25-1,TRBJ1-4,.,.,TGTGCCAGCAGTGAATATATTTCAGAATTCTATGAAAAACTGTTTTTT,CASSEYISEFYEKLFF
TRBV5-4,TRBJ2-7,TRBD1,.,TGTGCCAGCAGCTTCCTCTCCAGGACAGGGGGCTGGTACGAGCAGTACTTC,CASSFLSRTGGWYEQYF
TRBV11-1,TRBJ1-2,.,.,TGTGCCAGCACCCATTTGGAGGGGCGAAACTATGGCTACACCTTC,CASTHLEGRNYGYTF
TRBV2,TRBJ2-1,.,.,TGTGCCAGCACCCCGGGTAGGAATTTTTACAATGAGCAGTTCTTC,CASTPGRNFYNEQFF
TRBV5-4,TRBJ2-7,TRBD1,.,TGTGCCAGCAGCTTGTTTACAGGGGTCTCCTACGAGCAGTACTTC,CASSLFTGVSYEQYF
TRBV5-1,TRBJ1-1,TRBD1,.,TGCGCCAGCAGCCCGGACGGGACAGGGATTTCAGGTTACACTGAAGCTTTCTTT,CASSPDGTGISGYTEAFF
TRBV7-8,TRBJ1-5,TRBD1,.,TGTGCCAGCAGCATCGACAGGGACTATCAGCCCCAGCATTTT,CASSIDRDYQPQHF
TRBV9,TRBJ1-5,.,.,TGTGCCAGCAGCGTAGAAGCAGGGTCGGATCAGCCCCAGCATTTT,CASSVEAGSDQPQHF
TRBV11-2,TRBJ2-7,.,.,TGTGCCAGCAGCGTCCCCCCGGGCTCCTACGAGCAGTACTTC,CASSVPPGSYEQYF
TRBV28,TRBJ1-6,TRBD1,.,TGTGCCAGCAGTTCCTCGAGGACAGGGAAATCACCCCTCCACTTT,CASSSSRTGKSPLHF
TRBV10-3,TRBJ2-1,TRBD2,.,TGTGCCATCGGCCAGGGACTAGCGGGAGCCTACAATGAGCAGTTCTTC,CAIGQGLAGAYNEQFF
TRBV5-6,TRBJ2-7,.,.,TGTGCCAGCAGCTTCACAGGATACTCCTACGAGCAGTACTTC,CASSFTGYSYEQYF
TRBV11-1,TRBJ1-6,TRBD1,.,TGTGCCAGCAGCCGACAGGGATATAATTCACCCCTCCACTTT,CASSRQGYNSPLHF
TRBV7-7,TRBJ2-1,TRBD1,.,TGTGCCAGCTCAGGGGGACAGGGGGCTGGGGCTGAGCAGTTCTTC,CASSGGQGAGAEQFF
TRBV7-3,TRBJ2-3,TRBD1,.,TGTGCCAGCAGCACCGGACAGGGGATGACAGATACGCAGTATTTT,CASSTGQGMTDTQYF
TRBV2,TRBJ2-3,.,.,TGTGCCAGCAGTCTGTTATCTAGCACAGATACGCAGTATTTT,CASSLLSSTDTQYF
TRBV27,TRBJ1-6,.,.,TGTGCCAGCAGTTTACAGGGGACGGGAAGCTCCTATAATTCACCCCTCCACTTT,CASSLQGTGSSYNSPLHF